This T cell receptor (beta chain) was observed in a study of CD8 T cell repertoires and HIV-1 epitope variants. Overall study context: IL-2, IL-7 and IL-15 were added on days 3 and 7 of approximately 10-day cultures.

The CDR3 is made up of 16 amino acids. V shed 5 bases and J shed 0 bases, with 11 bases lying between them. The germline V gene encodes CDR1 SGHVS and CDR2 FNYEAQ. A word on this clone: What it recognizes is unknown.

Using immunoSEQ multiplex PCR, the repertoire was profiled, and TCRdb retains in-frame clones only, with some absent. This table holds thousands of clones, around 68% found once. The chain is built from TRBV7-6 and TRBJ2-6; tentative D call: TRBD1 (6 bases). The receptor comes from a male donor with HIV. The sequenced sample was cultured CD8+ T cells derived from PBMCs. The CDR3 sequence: CASSRGQTSGANVLTF. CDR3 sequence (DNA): TGTGCCAGCAGCCGGGGACAAACCTCTGGGGCCAACGTCCTGACTTTC. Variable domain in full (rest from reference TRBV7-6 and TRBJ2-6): GAGVSQSPRYKVTKRGQDVALRCDPISGHVSLYWYRQALGQGPEFLTYFNYEAQQDKSGLPNDRFSAERPEGSISTLTIQRTEQRDSAMYRCASSRGQTSGANVLTFGAGSRLTVL.